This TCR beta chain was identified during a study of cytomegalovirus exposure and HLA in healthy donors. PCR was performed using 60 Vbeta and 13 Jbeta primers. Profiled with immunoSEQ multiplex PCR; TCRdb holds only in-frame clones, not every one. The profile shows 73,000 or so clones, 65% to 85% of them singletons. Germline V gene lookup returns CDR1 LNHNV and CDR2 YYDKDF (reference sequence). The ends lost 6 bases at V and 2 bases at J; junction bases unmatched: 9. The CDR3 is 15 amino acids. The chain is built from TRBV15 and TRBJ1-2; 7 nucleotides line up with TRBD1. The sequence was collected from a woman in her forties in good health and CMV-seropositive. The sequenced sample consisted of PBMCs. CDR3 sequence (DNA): TGTGCCACCAGTCGCAGGGAAGGGGGCAACTATGGCTACACCTTC. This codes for CATSRREGGNYGYTF.